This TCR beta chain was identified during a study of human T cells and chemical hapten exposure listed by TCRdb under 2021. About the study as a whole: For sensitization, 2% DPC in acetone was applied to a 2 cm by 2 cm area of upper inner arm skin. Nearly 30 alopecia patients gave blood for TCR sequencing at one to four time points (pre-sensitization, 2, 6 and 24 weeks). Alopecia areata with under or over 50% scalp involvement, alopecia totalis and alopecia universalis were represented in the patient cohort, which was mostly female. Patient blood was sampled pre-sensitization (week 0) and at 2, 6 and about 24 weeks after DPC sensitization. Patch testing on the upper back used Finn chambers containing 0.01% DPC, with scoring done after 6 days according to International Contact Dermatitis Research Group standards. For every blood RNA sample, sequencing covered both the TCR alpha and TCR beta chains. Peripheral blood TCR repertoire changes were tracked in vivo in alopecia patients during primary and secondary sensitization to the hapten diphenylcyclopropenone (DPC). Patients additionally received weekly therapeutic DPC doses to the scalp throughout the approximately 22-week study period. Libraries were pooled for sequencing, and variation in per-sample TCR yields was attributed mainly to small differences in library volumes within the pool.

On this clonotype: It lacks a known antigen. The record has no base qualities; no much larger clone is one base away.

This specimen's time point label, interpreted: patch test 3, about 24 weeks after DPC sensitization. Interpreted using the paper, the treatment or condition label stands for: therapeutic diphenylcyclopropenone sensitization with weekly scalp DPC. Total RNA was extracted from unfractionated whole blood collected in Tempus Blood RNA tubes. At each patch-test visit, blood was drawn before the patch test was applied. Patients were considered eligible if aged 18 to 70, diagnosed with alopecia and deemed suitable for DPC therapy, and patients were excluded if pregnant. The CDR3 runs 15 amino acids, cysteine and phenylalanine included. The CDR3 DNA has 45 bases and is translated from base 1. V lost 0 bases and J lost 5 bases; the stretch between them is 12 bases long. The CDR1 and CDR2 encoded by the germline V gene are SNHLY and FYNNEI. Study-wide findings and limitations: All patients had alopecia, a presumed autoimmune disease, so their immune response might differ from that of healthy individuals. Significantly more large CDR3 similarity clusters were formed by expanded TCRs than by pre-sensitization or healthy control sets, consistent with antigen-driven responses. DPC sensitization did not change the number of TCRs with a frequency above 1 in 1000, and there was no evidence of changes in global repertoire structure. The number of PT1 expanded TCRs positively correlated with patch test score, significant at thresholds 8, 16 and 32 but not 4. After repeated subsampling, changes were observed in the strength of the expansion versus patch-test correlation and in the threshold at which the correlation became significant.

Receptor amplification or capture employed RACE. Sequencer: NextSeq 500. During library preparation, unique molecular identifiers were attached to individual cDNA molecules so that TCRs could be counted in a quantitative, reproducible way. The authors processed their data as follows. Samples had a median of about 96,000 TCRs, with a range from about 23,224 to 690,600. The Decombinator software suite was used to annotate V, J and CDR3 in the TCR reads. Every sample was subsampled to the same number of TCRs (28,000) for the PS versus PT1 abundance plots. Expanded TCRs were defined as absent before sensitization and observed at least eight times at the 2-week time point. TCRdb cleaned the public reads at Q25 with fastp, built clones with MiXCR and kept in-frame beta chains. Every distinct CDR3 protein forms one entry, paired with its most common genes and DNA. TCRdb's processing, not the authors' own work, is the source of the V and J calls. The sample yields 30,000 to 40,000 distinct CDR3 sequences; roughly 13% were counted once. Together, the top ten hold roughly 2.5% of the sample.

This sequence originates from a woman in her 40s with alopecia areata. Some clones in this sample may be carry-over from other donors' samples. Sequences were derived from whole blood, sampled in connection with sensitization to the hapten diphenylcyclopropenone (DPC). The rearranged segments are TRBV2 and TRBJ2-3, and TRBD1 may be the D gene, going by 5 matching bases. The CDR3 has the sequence CASSEAGQLGDTQYF. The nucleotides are TGTGCCAGCAGTGAAGCGGGGCAGCTGGGAGATACGCAGTATTTT.